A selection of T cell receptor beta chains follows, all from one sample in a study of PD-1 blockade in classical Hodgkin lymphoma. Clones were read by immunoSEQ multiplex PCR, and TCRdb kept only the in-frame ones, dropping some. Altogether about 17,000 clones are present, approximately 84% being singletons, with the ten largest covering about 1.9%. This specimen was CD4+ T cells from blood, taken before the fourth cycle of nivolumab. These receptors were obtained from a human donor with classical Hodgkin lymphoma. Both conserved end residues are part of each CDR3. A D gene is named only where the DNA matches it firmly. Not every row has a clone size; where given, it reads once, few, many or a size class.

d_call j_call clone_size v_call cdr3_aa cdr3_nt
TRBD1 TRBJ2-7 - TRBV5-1 CASSTSGQGSSYEQYF TGCGCCAGCAGCACCTCGGGACAGGGTTCATCCTACGAGCAGTACTTC
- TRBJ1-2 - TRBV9 CASSIGRTEYGYTF TGTGCCAGCAGTATAGGGAGGACAGAATATGGCTACACCTTC
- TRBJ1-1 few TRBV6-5 CASRERTGNTEAFF TGTGCCAGCAGAGAGAGGACGGGGAACACTGAAGCTTTCTTT
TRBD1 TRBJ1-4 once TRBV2 CASKKGARIGEKLFF TGTGCCAGCAAGAAGGGGGCGCGAATTGGCGAAAAACTGTTTTTT
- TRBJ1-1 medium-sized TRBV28 CASSLILKNTEAFF TGTGCCAGCAGTTTGATACTCAAGAACACTGAAGCTTTCTTT
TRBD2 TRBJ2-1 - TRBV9 CASSSSSGLAGKRSYNEQFF TGTGCCAGCAGCTCCTCCTCAGGGCTAGCGGGGAAGAGGTCCTACAATGAGCAGTTCTTC
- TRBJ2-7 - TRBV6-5 CASRQDPSSYEQYF TGTGCCAGCAGACAGGACCCAAGCTCCTACGAGCAGTACTTC
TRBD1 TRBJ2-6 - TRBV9 CASSVTGQGISGANVLTF TGTGCCAGCAGCGTAACTGGACAGGGAATCTCTGGGGCCAACGTCCTGACTTTC
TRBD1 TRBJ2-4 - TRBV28 CASSLGQGVVENIQYF TGTGCCAGCAGTTTGGGACAGGGGGTGGTGGAAAACATTCAGTACTTC
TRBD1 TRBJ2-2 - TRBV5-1 CASSLPGTGDAGELFF TGCGCCAGCAGCTTACCCGGGACAGGGGACGCCGGGGAGCTGTTTTTT
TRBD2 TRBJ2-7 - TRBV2 CASSESGTQSSYEQYF TGTGCCAGCAGTGAAAGCGGGACCCAGAGCTCCTACGAGCAGTACTTC
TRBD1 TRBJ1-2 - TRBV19 CASSDGDRVIYGYTF TGTGCCAGTAGTGACGGGGACAGGGTAATTTATGGCTACACCTTC
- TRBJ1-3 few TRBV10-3 CAIKRPGNVDTIYF TGTGCCATCAAACGCCCGGGAAACGTTGACACCATATATTTT
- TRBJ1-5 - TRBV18 CASSPGGNQPQHF TGTGCCAGCTCACCCGGAGGGAATCAGCCCCAGCATTTT
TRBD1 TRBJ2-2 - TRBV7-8 CASLPGQYTGELFF TGTGCCAGCCTACCGGGACAGTACACCGGGGAGCTGTTTTTT
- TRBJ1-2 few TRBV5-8 CASSPYNGDYGYTF TGTGCCAGCAGCCCCTATAATGGCGACTATGGCTACACCTTC
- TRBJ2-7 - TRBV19 CASSPGLSRSYEQYF TGTGCCAGTAGTCCGGGACTCTCAAGGTCGTACGAGCAGTACTTC
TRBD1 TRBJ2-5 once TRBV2 CASRYRDRGETQYF TGTGCCAGCAGATACCGGGACAGGGGGGAGACCCAGTACTTC
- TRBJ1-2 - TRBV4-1 CASSRGGERSSYGYTF TGCGCCAGCAGCCGAGGAGGGGAGCGCTCGTCCTATGGCTACACCTTC
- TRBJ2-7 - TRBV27 CASSSPLPQVSSYEQYF TGTGCCAGCAGTTCCCCACTCCCGCAGGTTAGCTCCTACGAGCAGTACTTC
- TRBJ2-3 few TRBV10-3 CAISDGIRPGDTQYF TGTGCCATCAGTGATGGCATACGACCCGGAGATACGCAGTATTTT
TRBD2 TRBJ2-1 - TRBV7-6 CASSSAGDEQFF TGTGCCAGCAGCTCCGCGGGAGATGAGCAGTTCTTC
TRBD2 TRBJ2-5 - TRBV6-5 CASSYRGGETQYF TGTGCCAGCAGTTACAGGGGAGGGGAGACCCAGTACTTC
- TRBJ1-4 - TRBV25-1 CASGTGWSNEKLFF TGTGCCAGCGGTACAGGGTGGTCTAATGAAAAACTGTTTTTT